This T cell receptor beta chain was observed in a study of OX40 agonist ivuxolimab in advanced cancers. Across the study: Patients were dosed with the agonistic anti-OX40 (CD134) antibody ivuxolimab. Study-wide results and limits: Some of the lowest clonal expansion was seen in partial responders at 0.1-3.0 mg/kg.

Trimming cost V 0 bases and J 4 bases, with 7 bases left between them. Looked up from germline, CDR1 is LNHNV and CDR2 is YYDKDF (reference sequence). There are 13 residues in the CDR3. Assay used: immunoSEQ multiplex PCR; TCRdb lists only in-frame clones, some missing. The sample records around 53,000 clones, just under 85% being singletons. Details on this clone: The antigen is unknown.

The timepoints at which blood was sampled were baseline, cycle 4 day 1, and cycle 7 day 1. This receptor was identified in an adult with an advanced solid tumor such as melanoma, head and neck, liver or kidney cancer. The sequencing used CD4+ or CD8+ T cells sorted from blood, collected in a trial of the OX40 agonist ivuxolimab. V is TRBV15 and J is TRBJ2-7; D remains unclear. As DNA, the CDR3 is TGTGCCACCAGCAGAGATCGGCCTTACGAGCAGTACTTC. Protein product: CATSRDRPYEQYF.